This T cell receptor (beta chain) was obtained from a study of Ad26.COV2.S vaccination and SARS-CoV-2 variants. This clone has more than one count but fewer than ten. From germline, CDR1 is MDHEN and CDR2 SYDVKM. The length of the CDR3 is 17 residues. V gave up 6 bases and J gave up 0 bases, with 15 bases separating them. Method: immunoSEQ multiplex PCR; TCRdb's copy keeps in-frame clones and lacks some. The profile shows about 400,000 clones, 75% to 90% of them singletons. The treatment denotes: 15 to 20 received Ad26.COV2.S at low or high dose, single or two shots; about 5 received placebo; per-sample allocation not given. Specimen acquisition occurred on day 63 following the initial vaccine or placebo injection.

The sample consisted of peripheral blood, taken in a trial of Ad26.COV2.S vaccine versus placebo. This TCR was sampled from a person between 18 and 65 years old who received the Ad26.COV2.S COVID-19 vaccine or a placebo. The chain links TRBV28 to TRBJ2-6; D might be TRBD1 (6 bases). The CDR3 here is CASSTVQGNSGANVLTF. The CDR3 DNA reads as TGTGCCAGCAGCACCGTACAGGGAAACTCTGGGGCCAACGTCCTGACTTTC.